One TCR beta chain is described in this entry. Its antigen is unknown. The data were obtained in a study of PD-1 blockade in classical Hodgkin lymphoma. There was relapse after autologous stem cell transplantation in every patient, and there was variation in brentuximab vedotin exposure. Classifying best responses yielded complete response, partial response or progressive disease. Study-level findings and limits: Why repertoires differed is undefined; disease activity or prior therapy possibly contributed.

Trimming at V came to 4 bases and at J to 3 bases, leaving 5 bases not matched to a gene. The CDR3 consists of 14 residues. Germline V gene data show CDR1 as MNHEY and CDR2 as SVGAGI. Clones were read by immunoSEQ multiplex PCR, and TCRdb kept only the in-frame ones, dropping some. The sample lists 110,000 or so clones; roughly nine tenths were seen once. The rearrangement joins TRBV6-5 to TRBJ2-7; 8 bases align to TRBD2. The clonotype was recovered from a human donor with classical Hodgkin lymphoma. The sequenced sample was peripheral blood mononuclear cells (PBMCs), obtained before the second cycle of nivolumab. For the CDR3, the DNA is TGTGCCAGCAGTTTTCCCGGGACTAGCTACGAGCAGTACTTC. As protein: CASSFPGTSYEQYF.